The T cell receptor beta chain under discussion was sequenced for a study of OX40 agonist ivuxolimab in advanced cancers. Study-wide context: Dose-escalation patients had hepatocellular carcinoma, melanoma, renal cell or head and neck cancer. People who had prior anti-PD-1, anti-PD-L1 or anti-CTLA-4 therapy could take part, and under 50% had some.

General study results and limits: The CD4+ and CD8+ T cells in the blood had expanded clonally by week 6 at 0.1 to 3.0 mg/kg.

The protocol was immunoSEQ multiplex PCR, while the TCRdb copy is restricted to in-frame clones and leaves out a portion. In the table there are more than 50,000 clones, 79% of which are singletons. The germline CDR1 and CDR2 sequences are MNHNY and SVGAGI (reference sequence). CDR3 size: 13 residues. Trimming cost V 11 bases and J 0 bases; bases outside gene matches: 5. On this clone itself: Its antigen is currently unknown.

Systemic immunosuppression or a history of autoimmune disease excluded patients. The sample here was CD4+ or CD8+ T cells sorted from blood, taken in a trial of the OX40 agonist ivuxolimab. The TCR sequence derives from an adult with an advanced solid tumor such as melanoma, head and neck, liver or kidney cancer. The V gene is TRBV6-6, the J gene TRBJ2-3, with 7 bases lining up with TRBD1. DNA of the CDR3: TGTGCCCTCAGGGGGTCTAGCACAGATACGCAGTATTTT. Protein product: CALRGSSTDTQYF.